This T cell receptor (beta chain) came from a study of blood T cell repertoires in COVID-19. The method was immunoSEQ multiplex PCR; TCRdb's version includes in-frame clones alone and lacks a portion of them. The table has around 130,000 clones, 85% to 90% seen once. Trimming stripped 6 bases from V and 5 bases from J, with 18 bases between. The CDR3 consists of 15 residues. Germline-derived CDR1 and CDR2 are MDHEN and SYDVKM. This receptor was taken from a man in his sixties with acute or convalescent COVID-19. The sequenced material came from peripheral blood. The rearrangement links TRBV28 to TRBJ2-3; D may be TRBD2 (6 bases). The CDR3 region has the DNA TGTGCCAGCAGCCTCACTCAGGGAGCGGGAGATACGCAGTATTTT. Translating gives CASSLTQGAGDTQYF.